Listed below are T cell receptor beta chains from one sample, sequenced in a study of STAT3 mutations in large granular lymphocyte leukemia. TCRdb keeps only in-frame clones here, not all; method: immunoSEQ multiplex PCR. The sample has 2,000 or so clones, around two thirds seen once; the top ten hold about 80%. The sample consisted of peripheral blood mononuclear cells. All receptors derive from a man between 60 and 75 years old with T-cell large granular lymphocyte leukemia. Some clones in this sample may be carry-over from other donors' samples. The CDR3 runs from the conserved cysteine through the conserved F or W. Fields, in order: J gene, clone size, D gene, V gene, CDR3 protein, CDR3 DNA. D genes are given only for firm matches. Not every row has a clone size; where given, it reads once, few, many or a size class.

TRBJ2-5	.	.	TRBV5-1	CASSLGDRLDQETQYF	TGCGCCAGCAGCTTGGGGGACCGCTTGGACCAAGAGACCCAGTACTTC
TRBJ1-2	once	TRBD1	TRBV18	CASSPRTGGPLNYGYTF	TGTGCCAGCTCACCAAGGACAGGGGGCCCTTTGAACTATGGCTACACCTTC
TRBJ2-7	few	TRBD1	TRBV7-9	CASSFTTGSGEQYF	TGTGCCAGCAGCTTCACGACAGGGTCAGGAGAGCAGTACTTC
TRBJ1-2	few	TRBD1	TRBV6-5	CASGGTGEAYGYTF	TGTGCCAGCGGGGGAACAGGGGAGGCCTATGGCTACACCTTC
TRBJ2-7	few	.	TRBV5-6	CASEIEGRSYEQYF	TGTGCCAGCGAAATAGAGGGGAGGTCCTACGAGCAGTACTTC
TRBJ1-4	.	.	TRBV6-1	CASSERDKVLNEKLFF	TGTGCCAGCAGTGAACGAGATAAGGTTTTAAATGAAAAACTGTTTTTT
TRBJ2-3	.	TRBD2	TRBV5-1	CASSLASGIDTQYF	TGCGCCAGCAGCTTGGCTAGCGGAATAGATACGCAGTATTTT
TRBJ1-2	.	.	TRBV10-3	CALRDTRPNGYTF	TGTGCCCTTCGGGACACCAGGCCGAATGGCTACACCTTC
TRBJ1-4	.	TRBD1	TRBV5-1	CASSFRGVGEKLFF	TGCGCCAGCAGCTTCAGGGGGGTGGGTGAAAAACTGTTTTTT
TRBJ2-3	.	.	TRBV5-4	CASSLGSDTQYF	TGTGCCAGCAGCTTGGGCTCAGATACGCAGTATTTT
TRBJ1-2	.	.	TRBV10-3	CAISDSSNYGYTF	TGTGCCATCAGTGACAGCTCTAACTATGGCTACACCTTC
TRBJ1-5	.	TRBD1	TRBV7-9	CASSGTAPGDQPQHF	TGTGCCAGCAGCGGGACAGCTCCCGGGGATCAGCCCCAGCATTTT
TRBJ1-2	.	.	TRBV18	CASSPQGEGYTF	TGTGCCAGCTCACCCCAGGGCGAGGGCTACACCTTC
TRBJ1-1	.	.	TRBV29-1	CSVTQGSFNTEAFF	TGCAGCGTGACACAGGGTTCATTTAACACTGAAGCTTTCTTT
TRBJ1-2	.	.	TRBV13	CASSPLVSGGYTF	TGTGCCAGCAGCCCCCTAGTGAGTGGTGGCTACACCTTC
TRBJ1-1	.	.	TRBV18	CASSPGGGGGEAFF	TGTGCCAGCTCACCCGGCGGGGGCGGTGGTGAAGCTTTCTTT
TRBJ2-5	.	.	TRBV7-6	CASSTAYRVEETQYF	TGTGCCAGCAGCACGGCCTACAGGGTAGAGGAGACCCAGTACTTC
TRBJ2-3	.	TRBD1	TRBV5-1	CASSFGQGADTQYF	TGCGCCAGCAGCTTTGGGCAGGGGGCAGATACGCAGTATTTT
TRBJ1-1	.	TRBD1	TRBV7-3	CASSPLGTGAAFF	TGTGCCAGCAGCCCCCTGGGCACAGGGGCGGCTTTCTTT
TRBJ1-6	few	.	TRBV27	CASSPLVHRGGSPLHF	TGTGCCAGCAGTCCACTTGTACACCGAGGGGGTTCACCCCTCCACTTT
TRBJ1-2	few	.	TRBV7-2	CASSLWQGHGYTF	TGTGCCAGCAGCTTATGGCAGGGGCATGGCTACACCTTC
TRBJ2-1	large	.	TRBV6-1	CAISEFPGGQTSDEQFF	TGTGCCATCAGTGAGTTTCCAGGGGGGCAGACTAGCGATGAGCAGTTCTTC
TRBJ2-1	few	TRBD2	TRBV30	CAWSPMTSGGRFKEQFF	TGTGCCTGGAGTCCAATGACTAGCGGGGGGAGATTTAAAGAGCAGTTCTTC
TRBJ2-5	few	TRBD2	TRBV30	CAWSPGTSRQETQYF	TGTGCCTGGAGTCCCGGGACTAGCAGACAAGAGACCCAGTACTTC
TRBJ2-7	.	TRBD1	TRBV7-2	CASSSQGAREQYF	TGTGCCAGCAGCTCCCAGGGGGCGAGGGAGCAGTACTTC
TRBJ1-2	.	TRBD1	TRBV7-3	CASSPGQGGYTF	TGTGCCAGCAGCCCTGGACAGGGCGGCTACACCTTC
TRBJ1-2	.	.	TRBV18	CASSPRPGAPYGYTF	TGTGCCAGCTCACCACGGCCGGGGGCCCCCTATGGCTACACCTTC
TRBJ1-2	once	TRBD1	TRBV18	CASSPGTGPEGYTF	TGTGCCAGCTCACCTGGGACAGGGCCTGAAGGCTACACCTTC
TRBJ2-5	.	.	TRBV4-1	CASSQGVGETQYF	TGCGCCAGCAGCCAAGGGGTTGGAGAGACCCAGTACTTC
TRBJ1-2	.	TRBD1	TRBV29-1	CSVSRKPGTGIEVNYGYTF	TGCAGCGTCTCCCGAAAGCCCGGGACAGGGATTGAGGTTAACTATGGCTACACCTTC
TRBJ2-7	.	.	TRBV14	CASSHLRTPDPYEQYF	TGTGCCAGCAGCCACCTAAGGACACCGGACCCTTACGAGCAGTACTTC
TRBJ2-5	.	TRBD1	TRBV5-1	CASSLAWDSQETQYF	TGCGCCAGCAGCTTGGCCTGGGACAGCCAAGAGACCCAGTACTTC
TRBJ1-5	.	TRBD1	TRBV18	CASSSTGDGQPQHF	TGTGCCAGCTCGTCGACAGGGGATGGACAGCCCCAGCATTTT
TRBJ2-7	.	.	TRBV28	CASRTPTRSPHEQYF	TGTGCCAGCAGAACCCCTACTAGATCTCCCCACGAGCAGTACTTC
TRBJ2-1	.	.	TRBV7-9	CASSSQGIDEQFF	TGTGCCAGCAGCTCCCAGGGTATCGATGAGCAGTTCTTC
TRBJ2-5	.	TRBD2	TRBV30	CAWSAYSGGTLQETQYF	TGTGCCTGGAGTGCCTACAGCGGGGGTACGCTCCAAGAGACCCAGTACTTC
TRBJ1-6	few	TRBD1	TRBV27	CASSLLRTGPNSPLHF	TGTGCCAGCAGTTTACTCAGGACAGGCCCTAATTCACCCCTCCACTTT
TRBJ1-2	few	.	TRBV5-1	CASSLEGGKAGYTF	TGCGCCAGCAGCTTGGAGGGGGGGAAGGCTGGCTACACCTTC